These 29 T cell receptor beta chains share one sample of origin, sequenced in a study of regulatory T cells in long-lasting Graves disease. Arm-PCR of CDR3 regions with iRepertoire HTBI primers generated TCR beta libraries. A single record per CDR3 protein comes from TCRdb applying MiXCR to the multiplex PCR reads. Of roughly 490,000 distinct CDR3 sequences detected, around a fifth appear once; the ten largest clones hold around 14%. Time point indicated: persistent/refractory GD, antithyroid drugs over 5 years with positive TRAb. The TCR library used RNA extracted from PBMCs. The material sequenced was peripheral blood mononuclear cells (PBMCs), taken when the disease was refractory, from a patient treated with antithyroid drugs. All receptors come from a female donor with Graves disease.

The rearrangement uses TRBV7-9 and TRBJ2-5, with TRBD2 matching over 8 bases. CDR3 length equals 15 residues. The germline CDR1 and CDR2 sequences are SEHNR and FQNEAQ (reference sequence). V gave up 5 bases and J gave up 4 bases; unmatched junction bases: 9. This chain's CDR3 is CASSTKRELLETQYF. The CDR3 DNA reads TGTGCCAGCAGCACCAAGCGGGAGTTATTAGAGACCCAGTACTTC.

This clonotype was seen ten or more times. For the CDR3, the DNA is TGTGCCAGCAGCCCGGGACAGGGGCGCTCCTATGGCTACACCTTC. This encodes CASSPGQGRSYGYTF. The genes are TRBV5-5 and TRBJ1-2; TRBD1 agrees at 10 bases. The V and J ends lost 4 bases and 4 bases, in that order; junction bases with no gene match: 7. Per germline, CDR1 SGHKS and CDR2 YYEKEE (reference sequence). This CDR3 has 15 residues.

This clonotype has at least ten counts. This chain uses TRBV7-3 with TRBJ1-6, with 7 bases matching TRBD1. The CDR3 runs 14 residues. The germline gives CDR1 SGHTA, CDR2 FQGTGA. With 5 bases clipped from V and 6 bases from J, the junction kept 4 bases outside the gene matches. The CDR3 sequence: CASSATGVNSPLHF. The DNA for the CDR3 is TGTGCCAGCAGCGCAACAGGGGTTAATTCACCCCTCCACTTT.

This clonotype was detected many times. This chain links TRBV28 with TRBJ2-5, with TRBD2 identical over 8 bases. With 5 bases clipped from V and 5 bases from J, the junction kept 10 bases outside the gene matches. Germline V gene data show CDR1 as MDHEN and CDR2 as SYDVKM. CDR3 length: 15 residues. The CDR3 coding sequence is TGTGCCAGCAGTGGGCCCGGGGGGGCCTTGGAGACCCAGTACTTC. It specifies CASSGPGGALETQYF.

This clonotype was observed a few times. The chain links TRBV7-8 to TRBJ2-2, with TRBD2 as a possible D gene (5 bases). V lost 3 bases and J lost 2, with 13 bases in between. The CDR3 is 16 amino acids. Germline V gene sequence: CDR1 SGHVS, CDR2 FQNEAQ. DNA of the CDR3: TGTGCCAGCAGCTTGTTTGGAGCGGATAACACCGGGGAGCTGTTTTTT. This gives the protein CASSLFGADNTGELFF.

J is TRBJ2-2 and V is TRBV3-1, with a tentative D call TRBD2 (6 bases). Germline V gene sequence: CDR1 LGHDT, CDR2 YNNKEL (reference sequence). The CDR3 covers 15 residues. V shed 5 bases and J shed 2 bases, with 12 bases lying between them. CDR3 amino acids: CASSNLATNTGELFF. The CDR3 nucleotides read TGTGCCAGCAGCAACCTAGCGACCAACACCGGGGAGCTGTTTTTT.

The table lists this clonotype with many counts. The rearrangement joins TRBV6-5 to TRBJ2-7, with unresolved D. Trimming pared 2 bases from V and 0 bases from J, leaving 11 bases between. The CDR3 totals 15 residues. CDR1 is MNHEY and CDR2 is SVGAGI in the germline V gene. The CDR3 here is CASSYTPVSSYEQYF. The CDR3 DNA is TGTGCCAGCAGTTACACGCCAGTGAGCTCCTACGAGCAGTACTTC.

Turning to this clonotype: A single base separates this from a much larger clone, so it may be a read error. The chain employs TRBV6-1 and TRBJ1-2; no clear D. The CDR3 is made up of 16 amino acids. V shed 8 bases and J shed 7 bases, with 26 bases lying between them. Germline CDR1 reads MNHNS; CDR2 reads SASEGT. This CDR3 reads CASGERASPLSLGYTF. CDR3 sequence (DNA): TGTGCCAGCGGAGAACGGGCCTCACCTCTCTCCCTTGGCTACACCTTC.

Concerning this clonotype: Given a much more abundant clone one base away, this may be a read error. This chain joins TRBV29-1 and TRBJ1-1; D call uncertain. The CDR3 extends over 14 amino acids. From germline, CDR1 is SQVTM and CDR2 ANQGSEA. For the CDR3, the DNA is TGCAGCGTTCCCCGAATTGGCTTGAACACTGAAGCTCTCTTT. Translating gives CSVPRIGLNTEALF.

In this sample, this clonotype turned up many times. The genes are TRBV7-2 and TRBJ1-5, with unresolved D. The germline CDR1 and CDR2 sequences are SGHTA and FQGNSA. The V and J ends lost 0 bases and 7 bases respectively, with 10 bases between them. CDR3 length: 14 amino acids. In DNA, the CDR3 is TGTGCCAGCAGCTTAGCAGGCCCGGGGCAGCCCCAGCATTTT. Amino acids: CASSLAGPGQPQHF.

Ten or more counts support this clonotype. A junction boundary mismatches the germline segment, possibly from a read error. The rearrangement uses TRBV12-3 or TRBV12-4 and TRBJ1-1; no definite D call. The CDR3 has 12 amino acids. Here the CDR3 reads CASSLGHTEAFF. The CDR3 nucleotides are TGTGCCAGCAGCTTAGGGCACACTGAAGCTTTCTTT.

This clonotype was found a few times. The rearrangement links TRBV7-9 to TRBJ2-7; D is possibly TRBD1 or TRBD2 (7 bases each). In germline, CDR1 is SEHNR, CDR2 FQNEAQ (reference sequence). The CDR3 runs to 12 residues. Trimming cost V 8 bases and J 4 bases, with 12 bases left between them. CDR3 nucleotide sequence: TGTGCCAGCGGGCAGGGGGGGTACGAGCAGTACTTC. Its protein product is CASGQGGYEQYF.

This clonotype was recorded at least ten times. The chain carries TRBV2 and TRBJ2-5; the D gene is possibly TRBD1 (6 bases). The ends were cut back, 7 bases at V and 5 bases at J, with 14 bases in the middle. The germline V gene has CDR1 SNHLY and CDR2 FYNNEI. CDR3 size: 13 residues. This CDR3 reads CASTIQGWETQYF. CDR3 nucleotides: TGTGCCAGCACAATCCAGGGGTGGGAGACCCAGTACTTC.

CDR3 coding DNA: TGTGCCAGCAGCCAACAAACCGGGGAGCTGTTTTTT. This gives the protein CASSQQTGELFF. The V gene is TRBV3-1, the J gene TRBJ2-2; D ambiguous. CDR1 and CDR2 from the germline V gene are LGHDT and YNNKEL (reference sequence). V lost 2 bases, J lost 5 bases, and 3 bases lay in between. The CDR3 consists of 12 residues. The variable domain in full, completed from reference TRBV3-1 and TRBJ2-2, reads DTAVSQTPKYLVTQMGNDKSIKCEQNLGHDTMYWYKQDSKKFLKIMFSYNNKELIINETVPNRFSPKSPDKAHLNLHINSLELGDSAVYFCASSQQTGELFFGEGSRLTVL.

The rearrangement joins TRBV7-2 to TRBJ1-3; the D gene is possibly TRBD1 (5 bases). From germline, CDR1 is SGHTA and CDR2 FQGNSA. The length of the CDR3 is 16 residues. V was trimmed by 1 base and J by 2 bases, leaving 12 bases between them. The CDR3 region is CASSLDGSGTGNTIYF. In nucleotides, the CDR3 is TGTGCCAGCAGCTTAGACGGGTCAGGGACTGGAAACACCATATATTTT.

Here the CDR3 reads CSARVGIGTYEQYF. As DNA, the CDR3 is TGCAGTGCTAGAGTGGGAATAGGGACCTACGAGCAGTACTTC. The V and J genes are TRBV20-1 and TRBJ2-7, with unresolved D. The V end lost 1 base, the J end lost 2 bases, and 12 bases lay between the germline ends. Per the germline V gene, CDR1 is DFQATT and CDR2 is SNEGSKA (reference sequence). This CDR3 spans 14 amino acids.

The J gene is TRBJ1-4, the V gene TRBV5-1; 7 bases match TRBD1. CDR3 length: 16 amino acids. Per the germline V gene, CDR1 is SGHRS and CDR2 is YFSETQ. V was pared by 0 bases and J by 7 bases, with 9 bases of the junction left unmatched. The CDR3 protein is CASSLEGRGDVEKLFF. CDR3 DNA sequence: TGCGCCAGCAGCTTGGAGGGCAGGGGGGACGTTGAAAAACTGTTTTTT.

This chain connects TRBV7-9 to TRBJ2-5; TRBD2 aligns across 9 bases. Germline V gives CDR1 SEHNR, CDR2 FQNEAQ (reference sequence). J gave up 5 bases and V 2 bases, and 6 bases lay outside the gene matches. The CDR3 is made up of 15 amino acids. CDR3 sequence reads: CASSLIAGVKETQYF. The CDR3 DNA is TGTGCCAGCAGCTTAATAGCGGGAGTTAAGGAGACCCAGTACTTC.

This CDR3 is CASTPGQNNSPLHF. DNA for the CDR3: TGTGCCAGTACCCCGGGACAGAACAATTCACCCCTCCACTTT. The chain uses TRBV19 and TRBJ1-6, with 7 nucleotides matching TRBD1. This CDR3 contains 14 residues. The V gene end was trimmed by 7 bases and the J gene end by 7 bases; junction bases not matched to a gene: 7. Germline assignment: CDR1 LNHDA and CDR2 SQIVND (reference sequence).

This chain joins TRBV6-1 and TRBJ1-5; D call uncertain. CDR1 is MNHNS, CDR2 SASEGT, per germline. There are 15 residues in the CDR3. Between the trimmed V and J ends, which lost 7 bases and 4 bases, there was a span of 17 bases. The DNA of the CDR3 is TGTGCCAGCACGGGCGGTCCCTTAGGGAATCAGCCCCAGCATTTT. Its translation is CASTGGPLGNQPQHF.

This clonotype was recorded at least ten times. J is TRBJ2-5 and V is TRBV20-1; no clear D gene. The CDR3 covers 11 residues. Germline CDR1 reads DFQATT; CDR2 reads SNEGSKA (reference sequence). Trimming removed 5 bases at V and 5 bases at J, with 9 bases between. The CDR3 DNA sequence: TGCAGTGCTGTCACGAGGGAGACCCAGTACTTC. Amino acids: CSAVTRETQYF.

The rearrangement joins TRBV20-1 to TRBJ1-1; D might be TRBD1 (5 bases). This CDR3 comprises 14 residues. CDR1 and CDR2 from the germline V gene are DFQATT and SNEGSKA (reference sequence). The ends were cut back, 5 bases at V and 3 bases at J, with 16 bases in the middle. As DNA, the CDR3 is TGCAGTGCTCTCGGAGGGACGGGAGACACTGAAGCTTTCTTT. It codes for CSALGGTGDTEAFF.

This clonotype was observed many times. J is TRBJ2-7 and V is TRBV20-1, with D possibly being TRBD1 (5 bases). Trimming stripped 3 bases from V and 3 bases from J, with 12 bases between. The CDR3 contains 13 residues. CDR1 is DFQATT, CDR2 SNEGSKA, per germline (reference sequence). Written as DNA, the CDR3 is TGCAGTGCTAGCCCTATGACAGACTACGAGCAGTACTTC. Protein: CSASPMTDYEQYF.

The gene calls are TRBV30 and TRBJ2-5; D gene uncertain. CDR3 length: 16 residues. CDR1 GTSNPN and CDR2 SVGIG come from the germline V gene (reference sequence). V was clipped by 0 bases and J by 1 base, with 15 bases between them. The CDR3 sequence: CAWSVKGLPSQETQYF. The CDR3 DNA sequence: TGTGCCTGGAGTGTAAAGGGCCTCCCGTCCCAAGAGACCCAGTACTTC.

With respect to this clonotype: A much larger clone is a single base away; this may be a read error. CDR3 in amino acids: CATVNRDSGANVLTF. In DNA form, the CDR3 reads TGTGCCACCGTTAACCGGGACTCTGGGGCCAACGTCCTGACTTTC. This rearrangement joins TRBV28 to TRBJ2-6; tentative D call: TRBD2 (5 bases). The CDR3 runs to 15 residues. Trimming took off 10 bases at V and 0 bases at J, with 13 bases between the two ends. In germline, CDR1 is MDHEN, CDR2 SYDVKM.

This rearrangement joins TRBV6-1 to TRBJ2-1; D is uncertain. Germline V lookup: CDR1 MNHNS, CDR2 SASEGT. Trimming stripped 2 bases from V and 5 bases from J, with 10 bases between. The CDR3 contains 14 residues. The CDR3 DNA reads as TGTGCCAGCAGTGAACTCTACAAGAACAATGAGCAGTTCTTC. Translating gives CASSELYKNNEQFF.

This clonotype was recorded at least ten times. This chain connects TRBV6-1 to TRBJ2-7; TRBD1 matches at 11 bases. CDR3 length equals 13 residues. The germline CDR1 and CDR2 sequences are MNHNS and SASEGT. Trimming took 4 bases from V and 8 from J; bases not matched to a gene: 4. CDR3 sequence reads: CASSVDRGRKQYF. The CDR3 nucleotides read TGTGCCAGCAGTGTGGACAGGGGGCGCAAGCAGTACTTC.

The sample holds many counts of this clonotype. The V gene is TRBV20-1, the J gene TRBJ2-7; D ambiguous. V was shortened by 5 bases and J by 1 base, with 6 bases between the two germline ends. Germline V lookup: CDR1 DFQATT, CDR2 SNEGSKA (reference sequence). The CDR3 extends over 11 amino acids. In DNA, the CDR3 is TGCAGTGCTGGGATTTCCTACGAGCAGTACTTC. This translates into CSAGISYEQYF.

At least ten counts were recorded for this clonotype. CDR3 in amino acids: CASSLRGRLPETQYF. The DNA of the CDR3 is TGTGCCAGCAGCTTAAGGGGGCGCCTTCCGGAGACCCAGTACTTC. The chain is built from TRBV7-2 and TRBJ2-5, with TRBD1 matching 7 bases. The CDR3 length is 15 residues. V shed 2 bases and J 5 bases; nucleotides not matched to a gene: 8. CDR1 is SGHTA, CDR2 FQGNSA, per germline.